The clone carrying this T cell receptor beta chain was seen more than once but under ten times. This sample was taken from a study of CD8 T cells in ankylosing spondylitis. 5'-RACE, quantitative and with molecular barcodes, yielded the TCR beta libraries. In TCRdb, the 5' RACE reads were re-called with MiXCR into one record per CDR3 protein. The sample carries over 200,000 distinct CDR3 sequences, under 12% recorded once. The sequence was obtained from a male donor with ankylosing spondylitis or in good health (not recorded which). Input material: blood, either unsorted or a sorted T cell fraction (not recorded which).

CDR3 in DNA: TGCAGTGCTAGAGCGTCGGACAGGGAGACGTATGGCTACACCTTC. It specifies CSARASDRETYGYTF. This chain links TRBV20-1 with TRBJ1-2; TRBD1 aligns across 8 bases. Looked up from germline, CDR1 is DFQATT and CDR2 is SNEGSKA (reference sequence). The CDR3 length is 15 residues. The J segment lost 5 bases and the V segment lost 1 base, leaving 9 bases of the junction unmatched.